A selection of T cell receptor beta chains follows, all from one sample in a study of a mutant IDH1 vaccine in newly diagnosed glioma. Their target antigens are unknown. Libraries were prepared by immunoSEQ multiplex PCR; TCRdb keeps only in-frame clonotypes and omits some of them. The sample lists about 44,000 clones, approximately 81% occurring once. The sequencing here drew on PBMCs, taken from a glioma patient whose treatment included an IDH1 peptide vaccine. The receptor set was obtained from a woman in her thirties or forties with glioma. Some clones in this sample may be carry-over from other donors' samples. Both conserved end residues are part of each CDR3. The order of the fields is CDR3 length, V gene, clone size, J gene, D gene, CDR3 DNA, CDR3 protein. D genes are given only for firm matches. The listing skips clone size in some rows; elsewhere it reads once, few, many or a size class.

len: 16
v_gene: TRBV7-9
abundance: NA
j_gene: TRBJ1-5
d_gene: NA
CDR3nt: TGTGCCAGCAGCTTATCACGGGGTGGACAAGGACAGCCCCAGCATTTT
CDR3aa: CASSLSRGGQGQPQHF

len: 14
v_gene: TRBV18
abundance: NA
j_gene: TRBJ2-5
d_gene: NA
CDR3nt: TGTGCCAGCTCACCCCGAGGGGACGGAGAGACCCAGTACTTC
CDR3aa: CASSPRGDGETQYF

len: 13
v_gene: TRBV28
abundance: NA
j_gene: TRBJ1-4
d_gene: NA
CDR3nt: TGTGCCAGCAGTTTATCCGGGAGGGAAAAACTGTTTTTT
CDR3aa: CASSLSGREKLFF

len: 14
v_gene: TRBV5-1
abundance: NA
j_gene: TRBJ1-1
d_gene: NA
CDR3nt: TGCGCCAGCAGCTTGGAACGACCAAACACTGAAGCTTTCTTT
CDR3aa: CASSLERPNTEAFF

len: 14
v_gene: TRBV19
abundance: NA
j_gene: TRBJ1-4
d_gene: TRBD1
CDR3nt: TGTGCCAGTAGAGACCGGGACAGGGAGGGAAAACTGTTTTTT
CDR3aa: CASRDRDREGKLFF

len: 14
v_gene: TRBV28
abundance: NA
j_gene: TRBJ2-3
d_gene: TRBD2
CDR3nt: TGTGCCAGCAGTTTAAGCGGGAAGCCAGATACGCAGTATTTT
CDR3aa: CASSLSGKPDTQYF

len: 13
v_gene: TRBV7-9
abundance: NA
j_gene: TRBJ1-1
d_gene: NA
CDR3nt: TGTGCCAGCAGCCCACGGGGCTCCGAGAGGGCTTTCTTT
CDR3aa: CASSPRGSERAFF

len: 17
v_gene: TRBV6-1
abundance: NA
j_gene: TRBJ1-5
d_gene: TRBD1
CDR3nt: TGTGCCAGCAGTGGAAACAGGGGGCGGTTGGACTATCAGCCCCAGCATTTT
CDR3aa: CASSGNRGRLDYQPQHF

len: 13
v_gene: TRBV7-2
abundance: few
j_gene: TRBJ1-2
d_gene: NA
CDR3nt: TGTGCCAGCAGCCAACAGGGAACAGACGGCTACACCTTC
CDR3aa: CASSQQGTDGYTF

len: 12
v_gene: TRBV6-5
abundance: NA
j_gene: TRBJ2-1
d_gene: NA
CDR3nt: TGTGCCAGCAGTAAAGGACGGGGTGAGCAGTTCTTC
CDR3aa: CASSKGRGEQFF

len: 15
v_gene: TRBV11-3
abundance: few
j_gene: TRBJ2-3
d_gene: NA
CDR3nt: TGTGCCAGCAGCTTTGGGGCTCTAAGCACAGATACGCAGTATTTT
CDR3aa: CASSFGALSTDTQYF

len: 14
v_gene: TRBV10-3
abundance: few
j_gene: TRBJ1-1
d_gene: NA
CDR3nt: TGTGCCATCAGTGACCCCGGCCATAGCCCTGAAGCTTTCTTT
CDR3aa: CAISDPGHSPEAFF

len: 14
v_gene: TRBV6-1
abundance: NA
j_gene: TRBJ2-7
d_gene: NA
CDR3nt: TGTGCCAGCAGACCCCAGGACGGAACCTACGAGCAGTACTTC
CDR3aa: CASRPQDGTYEQYF

len: 13
v_gene: TRBV11-3
abundance: NA
j_gene: TRBJ1-1
d_gene: NA
CDR3nt: TGTGCCAGCAGCTTAGCCAGCTACACTGAAGCTTTCTTT
CDR3aa: CASSLASYTEAFF

len: 13
v_gene: TRBV27
abundance: few
j_gene: TRBJ1-5
d_gene: NA
CDR3nt: TGTGCCAGCGGATGGGACTTCAATCAGCCCCAGCATTTT
CDR3aa: CASGWDFNQPQHF

len: 13
v_gene: TRBV6-1
abundance: NA
j_gene: TRBJ1-1
d_gene: NA
CDR3nt: TGTGCCAGCAGGATCTTAGGGAACACTGAAGCTTTCTTT
CDR3aa: CASRILGNTEAFF

len: 16
v_gene: TRBV7-2
abundance: once
j_gene: TRBJ2-7
d_gene: NA
CDR3nt: TGTGCCAGCAGCTCCCAACCGAGAGGGCCCTCCTACGAGCAGTACTTC
CDR3aa: CASSSQPRGPSYEQYF

len: 15
v_gene: TRBV4-1
abundance: NA
j_gene: TRBJ2-5
d_gene: TRBD2
CDR3nt: TGCGCCAGCAGCCAAGGAGCGGGAAGGGGAGAGACCCAGTACTTC
CDR3aa: CASSQGAGRGETQYF

len: 16
v_gene: TRBV5-1
abundance: NA
j_gene: TRBJ2-7
d_gene: TRBD1
CDR3nt: TGCGCCAGCAGTCGGAGGACAGGGGGCTTAAGTGACGAGCAGTACTTC
CDR3aa: CASSRRTGGLSDEQYF

len: 17
v_gene: TRBV5-1
abundance: NA
j_gene: TRBJ1-3
d_gene: TRBD1
CDR3nt: TGCGCCAGCAGCAAGGGACAGGGTCGAAGCTCTGGAAACACCATATATTTT
CDR3aa: CASSKGQGRSSGNTIYF

len: 19
v_gene: TRBV28
abundance: once
j_gene: TRBJ1-1
d_gene: NA
CDR3nt: TGTGCCAGCAGTTTAAAATGGAGATACACCTCAGACAGGCCGACCGAAGCTTTCTTT
CDR3aa: CASSLKWRYTSDRPTEAFF

len: 16
v_gene: TRBV4-2
abundance: NA
j_gene: TRBJ1-3
d_gene: NA
CDR3nt: TGTGCCAGCAGCCAAGAGAGAGCGAACTCTGGAAACACCATATATTTT
CDR3aa: CASSQERANSGNTIYF

len: 14
v_gene: TRBV4-3
abundance: NA
j_gene: TRBJ2-2
d_gene: NA
CDR3nt: TGCGCCAGCAGAGGCAGCTACAACACCGGGGAGCTGTTTTTT
CDR3aa: CASRGSYNTGELFF

len: 12
v_gene: TRBV9
abundance: NA
j_gene: TRBJ1-1
d_gene: NA
CDR3nt: TGTGCCAGCAGCGAACCCCGGGCTGAAGCTTTCTTT
CDR3aa: CASSEPRAEAFF

len: 12
v_gene: TRBV4-2
abundance: NA
j_gene: TRBJ1-1
d_gene: NA
CDR3nt: TGTGCCAGCAGCCAAGAAAGGGGGGCCGCTTTCTTT
CDR3aa: CASSQERGAAFF

len: 12
v_gene: TRBV29-1
abundance: NA
j_gene: TRBJ2-7
d_gene: TRBD2
CDR3nt: TGCAGCGTGACTAGCGGGAGCTACGAGCAGTACTTC
CDR3aa: CSVTSGSYEQYF

len: 16
v_gene: TRBV4-3
abundance: NA
j_gene: TRBJ1-2
d_gene: TRBD1
CDR3nt: TGCGCCAGCAGCCAGGCCGGGACAGCAGTGTTCCGGGGCTACACCTTC
CDR3aa: CASSQAGTAVFRGYTF

len: 8
v_gene: TRBV6-5
abundance: NA
j_gene: TRBJ2-7
d_gene: NA
CDR3nt: TGTGCCAGCAGCCGTTTTTACTTC
CDR3aa: CASSRFYF

len: 12
v_gene: TRBV9
abundance: NA
j_gene: TRBJ1-2
d_gene: TRBD1
CDR3nt: TGTGCCAGCAAGGACAGGTACTATGGCTACACCTTC
CDR3aa: CASKDRYYGYTF

len: 14
v_gene: TRBV5-4
abundance: once
j_gene: TRBJ2-7
d_gene: TRBD2
CDR3nt: TGTGCCAGCAGCCCGGGACTAGCCCTGGCTGAGCAGTACTTC
CDR3aa: CASSPGLALAEQYF

len: 16
v_gene: TRBV4-1
abundance: NA
j_gene: TRBJ2-5
d_gene: TRBD2
CDR3nt: TGCGCCAGCAGCCAGGGTGGGACTAGCGGGCAAGAGACCCAGTACTTC
CDR3aa: CASSQGGTSGQETQYF

len: 15
v_gene: TRBV6-1
abundance: few
j_gene: TRBJ2-4
d_gene: NA
CDR3nt: TGTGCCAGCAGTGAAAGGGGTGGGGGGGCAAACATTCAGTACTTC
CDR3aa: CASSERGGGANIQYF

len: 14
v_gene: TRBV5-4
abundance: NA
j_gene: TRBJ1-2
d_gene: NA
CDR3nt: TGTGCCAGCAGCTTGGGGGTGGTCGCAGGGGGCTACACCTTC
CDR3aa: CASSLGVVAGGYTF

len: 16
v_gene: TRBV7-9
abundance: NA
j_gene: TRBJ2-5
d_gene: TRBD2
CDR3nt: TGTGCCAGCAGCTTAGGCGGGGGGGCGCCCCTAGAGACCCAGTACTTC
CDR3aa: CASSLGGGAPLETQYF

len: 14
v_gene: TRBV6-5
abundance: NA
j_gene: TRBJ2-7
d_gene: NA
CDR3nt: TGTGCCAGCAGTTACGCCGGCGGGGCCTACGAGCAGTACTTC
CDR3aa: CASSYAGGAYEQYF

len: 13
v_gene: TRBV5-1
abundance: NA
j_gene: TRBJ2-7
d_gene: NA
CDR3nt: TGCGCCAGCAGGGTTAACAGGGACTACGAGCAGTACTTC
CDR3aa: CASRVNRDYEQYF

len: 15
v_gene: TRBV7-8
abundance: NA
j_gene: TRBJ2-7
d_gene: TRBD1
CDR3nt: TGTGCCAGCAGCTTCACGGGACAGACTTACTACGAGCAGTACTTC
CDR3aa: CASSFTGQTYYEQYF

len: 13
v_gene: TRBV6-1
abundance: NA
j_gene: TRBJ2-7
d_gene: NA
CDR3nt: TGTGCCAGCAGTATCAAAAGCTCCTACGAGCAGTACTTC
CDR3aa: CASSIKSSYEQYF

len: 13
v_gene: TRBV27
abundance: NA
j_gene: TRBJ2-5
d_gene: NA
CDR3nt: TGTGCCAGCAGCTACGGGCCCGTCGGGACCCAGTACTTC
CDR3aa: CASSYGPVGTQYF

len: 17
v_gene: TRBV7-6
abundance: NA
j_gene: TRBJ2-7
d_gene: NA
CDR3nt: TGTGCCAGCAGTGATGACGTGATCGGCCTAGCTTACTACGAGCAGTACTTC
CDR3aa: CASSDDVIGLAYYEQYF

len: 17
v_gene: TRBV10-3
abundance: NA
j_gene: TRBJ2-5
d_gene: TRBD1
CDR3nt: TGTGCCATCAGTGCGGGGTCACCGGGACAGGGGCAAGAGACCCAGTACTTC
CDR3aa: CAISAGSPGQGQETQYF

len: 12
v_gene: TRBV10-3
abundance: NA
j_gene: TRBJ1-2
d_gene: NA
CDR3nt: TGTGCCATTCCCGTGGAAGGACATGGCTACACCTTC
CDR3aa: CAIPVEGHGYTF

len: 15
v_gene: TRBV7-3
abundance: once
j_gene: TRBJ2-7
d_gene: TRBD1
CDR3nt: TGTGCCAGCAGCCTGACAGGGGATCCCTCCTACGAGCAGTACTTC
CDR3aa: CASSLTGDPSYEQYF

len: 14
v_gene: TRBV19
abundance: NA
j_gene: TRBJ2-3
d_gene: NA
CDR3nt: TGTGCTACTGGGGCACTATCGAGGGGAGATACGCAGTATTTT
CDR3aa: CATGALSRGDTQYF

len: 14
v_gene: TRBV4-1
abundance: NA
j_gene: TRBJ2-7
d_gene: NA
CDR3nt: TGCGCCAGCAGCCAGATGACAGGATCCTACGAGCAGTACTTC
CDR3aa: CASSQMTGSYEQYF

len: 17
v_gene: TRBV21-1
abundance: NA
j_gene: TRBJ2-1
d_gene: NA
CDR3nt: TGTGCCAGCAGCAAAGTTTTGCGGGAGGGCCTAGTCAATGAGCAGTTCTTC
CDR3aa: CASSKVLREGLVNEQFF

len: 16
v_gene: TRBV7-9
abundance: NA
j_gene: TRBJ2-1
d_gene: TRBD2
CDR3nt: TGTGCCAGCAGCTTAGATGGCACTAGCGGAGGTAATGAGCAGTTCTTC
CDR3aa: CASSLDGTSGGNEQFF

len: 18
v_gene: TRBV19
abundance: NA
j_gene: TRBJ2-2
d_gene: NA
CDR3nt: TGTGCCAGTAGTATAGGTGCCGTCGGATTAGCTAACACCGGGGAGCTGTTTTTT
CDR3aa: CASSIGAVGLANTGELFF

len: 13
v_gene: TRBV6-5
abundance: NA
j_gene: TRBJ1-2
d_gene: TRBD1
CDR3nt: TGTGCCAGCATAAAACAGGGGGAAGGGGGCTACACCTTC
CDR3aa: CASIKQGEGGYTF

len: 12
v_gene: TRBV2
abundance: once
j_gene: TRBJ2-3
d_gene: NA
CDR3nt: TGTGCCAGCGGGGTGGGTACAGATACGCAGTATTTT
CDR3aa: CASGVGTDTQYF

len: 15
v_gene: TRBV7-8
abundance: NA
j_gene: TRBJ1-4
d_gene: NA
CDR3nt: TGTGCCAGCAGCGCGCGACAGTTTTCTAATGAAAAACTGTTTTTT
CDR3aa: CASSARQFSNEKLFF

len: 15
v_gene: TRBV28
abundance: NA
j_gene: TRBJ1-5
d_gene: NA
CDR3nt: TGTGCCAGCAGCCCCAGGACGGGGGTCAATCAGCCCCAGCATTTT
CDR3aa: CASSPRTGVNQPQHF

len: 12
v_gene: TRBV18
abundance: NA
j_gene: TRBJ1-1
d_gene: NA
CDR3nt: TGTGCCACCCGGACCATGAACACTGAAGCTTTCTTT
CDR3aa: CATRTMNTEAFF

len: 16
v_gene: TRBV2
abundance: once
j_gene: TRBJ1-5
d_gene: TRBD1
CDR3nt: TGTGCCAGCAGTGGGGGTGGCAGGGGGCCCCTTCGGCCCCAGCATTTT
CDR3aa: CASSGGGRGPLRPQHF

len: 15
v_gene: TRBV7-6
abundance: NA
j_gene: TRBJ1-3
d_gene: NA
CDR3nt: TGTGCCAGCAGCTTAAAGGCAGCCTCTGGAAACACCATATATTTT
CDR3aa: CASSLKAASGNTIYF

len: 13
v_gene: TRBV11-3
abundance: NA
j_gene: TRBJ2-2
d_gene: NA
CDR3nt: TGTGCCAGCAGCTTAGAAGGCGGCGGGGAGCTGTTTTTT
CDR3aa: CASSLEGGGELFF

len: 14
v_gene: TRBV19
abundance: NA
j_gene: TRBJ2-3
d_gene: NA
CDR3nt: TGTGCCAGTAGTATAGATCCTTCGGGGGATACGCAGTATTTT
CDR3aa: CASSIDPSGDTQYF

len: 16
v_gene: TRBV19
abundance: NA
j_gene: TRBJ1-2
d_gene: TRBD1
CDR3nt: TGTGCCAGTAGTATAGGTGGGACAGGGGGCGCGGATGGCTACACCTTC
CDR3aa: CASSIGGTGGADGYTF

len: 12
v_gene: TRBV9
abundance: NA
j_gene: TRBJ2-1
d_gene: NA
CDR3nt: TGTGCCAGCAGCGTAGGTGTGGGTGAGCAGTTCTTC
CDR3aa: CASSVGVGEQFF